The rows below give T cell receptor beta chains drawn from one sample of a study of CDR3 diversity in severe acne. TCRdb ran MiXCR on the PCR reads and lists one entry per CDR3 protein. The table lists more than 80,000 distinct CDR3 sequences, approximately 54% of them singletons. Sequenced: blood. The receptors come from a male donor with severe acne vulgaris. CDR3s include the opening cysteine and the closing phenylalanine or tryptophan. The D gene is left open where the match is weak. Some rows have no size entry. The others give once, few or many, or a class for an expanded clone.

TGTGCCAGCAGTTCCCTTCTTCAAGGCTACACCTTC | CASSSLLQGYTF | 12 | TRBV28 | NA | few | TRBJ1-2
TGTGCCAGCAGCGTAGGGACCTCGACGAGAGCTTTCTTT | CASSVGTSTRAFF | 13 | TRBV9 | NA | NA | TRBJ1-1
TGTGCCAGCAGTCTTTTCTCCGGGGAGCTGTACTTC | CASSLFSGELYF | 12 | TRBV16 | NA | NA | TRBJ2-7
TGCAGTGCTAGACCCTCTGGACTGTCCCTCAGGCCCCAGTACTTC | CSARPSGLSLRPQYF | 15 | TRBV20-1 | NA | once | TRBJ2-5
TGTGCCAGCAGCGCCCCCAGGGTCGATTCCTACGAGCAGTACTTC | CASSAPRVDSYEQYF | 15 | TRBV28 | NA | many | TRBJ2-7
TGCAGTGCATCCAACTGGGAGTTGGAGACCCAGTACTTC | CSASNWELETQYF | 13 | TRBV20-1 | NA | NA | TRBJ2-5
TGTGCCGGACCGACTAGCGGGAGTGAGCAGTTCTTC | CAGPTSGSEQFF | 12 | TRBV19 | TRBD2 | NA | TRBJ2-1
TGTGCCAGCAGTCCCCAGACTAGTTCCGAGACCCAGTACTTC | CASSPQTSSETQYF | 14 | TRBV27 | NA | NA | TRBJ2-5
TGTGCCAGCCCCGCCGGGGGGGCGGCTGGAAACACCATATATTTT | CASPAGGAAGNTIYF | 15 | TRBV6-4 | NA | many | TRBJ1-3
TGTGCCAGCAGCTTTGGAGGGGGCGCGGTCGGGGAGCTGTTTTTT | CASSFGGGAVGELFF | 15 | TRBV5-6 | NA | many | TRBJ2-2
TGCAGCGTTGCTGGGACTAGCGGGAGGGCCTTTGACACCGGGGAGCTGTTTTTT | CSVAGTSGRAFDTGELFF | 18 | TRBV29-1 | TRBD2 | NA | TRBJ2-2
TGCGCCAGCAGCTTGCTTCTAGCGGGAGAAGGTGGGGCCAACGTCCTGACTTTC | CASSLLLAGEGGANVLTF | 18 | TRBV5-1 | TRBD2 | many | TRBJ2-6
TGCGCCAGCGGGTCCTCTAGCACAGATACGCAGTATTTT | CASGSSSTDTQYF | 13 | TRBV5-1 | NA | many | TRBJ2-3
TGTGCCATCAGTGCAGGAGGACTAGCGGGAGATACGCAGTATTTT | CAISAGGLAGDTQYF | 15 | TRBV10-3 | TRBD2 | NA | TRBJ2-3